These 21 T cell receptor beta chains share one sample of origin, sequenced in a study of blood T cell repertoires in COVID-19. Profiling relied on immunoSEQ multiplex PCR, and the TCRdb table lists in-frame clones only, not all of them. The data contain 150,000 to 180,000 clones, about 85% of them singletons. The sequenced material came from peripheral blood. These receptors all stem from a man in his 60s with COVID-19, enrolled during active disease.

This clone has only one observation. Sequence at one end of the junction differs from germline and may be a read error. This chain links TRBV30 with TRBJ1-5, with a tentative D call TRBD1 (5 bases). The CDR3 has 17 amino acids. Germline V lookup: CDR1 GTSNPN, CDR2 SVGIG (reference sequence). The CDR3 nucleotides are TGTGCCTGTAGTGACCCTCCGACAGCCCATGGCAATCAGCCCCAGCATTTT. It is translated as CACSDPPTAHGNQPQHF. The full variable domain, its missing parts supplied by reference TRBV30 and TRBJ1-5, is SQTIHQWPATLVQPVGSPLSLECTVEGTSNPNLYWYRQAAGRGLQLLFYSVGIGQISSEVPQNLSASRPQDRQFILSSKKLLLSDSGFYLCACSDPPTAHGNQPQHFGDGTRLSIL.

The chain combines TRBV7-3 with TRBJ2-5, with TRBD1 matching 7 bases. V was clipped by 1 base and J by 2 bases; unmatched bases: 7. There are 16 residues in the CDR3. Germline V gives CDR1 SGHTA, CDR2 FQGTGA. The CDR3: CASSLMGLTGQETQYF. The CDR3 DNA follows: TGTGCCAGCAGCTTAATGGGTTTGACAGGGCAAGAGACCCAGTACTTC.

The gene calls are TRBV7-9 and TRBJ2-5; tentative D call: TRBD2 (6 bases). The CDR3 contains 14 residues. Looked up from germline, CDR1 is SEHNR and CDR2 is FQNEAQ (reference sequence). The germline V and J ends were trimmed by 4 bases and 1 base, with 10 bases remaining between them. CDR3 in DNA: TGTGCCAGCAGCTATAGCGGTACCCAAGAGACCCAGTACTTC. It is translated as CASSYSGTQETQYF.

The chain carries TRBV4-2 and TRBJ2-1; 16 nucleotides line up with TRBD2. There are 16 residues in the CDR3. The V gene end was trimmed by 4 bases and the J gene end by 10 bases; junction bases not matched to a gene: 7. The V gene's germline CDR1 is LGHNA and CDR2 YNFKEQ. The CDR3 reads CASSRLGLAGGHEQFF. For the CDR3, the DNA is TGTGCCAGCAGCCGTTTGGGACTAGCGGGGGGGCACGAGCAGTTCTTC.

The chain combines TRBV11-2 with TRBJ2-1; 10 nucleotides match TRBD2. This CDR3 is 14 amino acids long. The trim removed 1 base at V and 14 bases at J, leaving 8 bases unmatched. The germline gives CDR1 SGHAT, CDR2 FQNNGV. CDR3 protein: CASSLVSSGGHEFF. CDR3 DNA sequence: TGTGCCAGCAGCTTAGTTTCTAGCGGGGGCCACGAGTTCTTC. The entire variable domain, with the rest obtained from reference TRBV11-2 and TRBJ2-1, is as follows: EAGVAQSPRYKIIEKRQSVAFWCNPISGHATLYWYQQILGQGPKLLIQFQNNGVVDDSQLPKDRFSAERLKGVDSTLKIQPAKLEDSAVYLCASSLVSSGGHEFFGPGTRLTVL.

The gene calls are TRBV19 and TRBJ2-5, with 10 bases matching TRBD1. In germline, CDR1 is LNHDA, CDR2 SQIVND (reference sequence). V shed 3 bases and J 1 base; nucleotides not matched to a gene: 5. The CDR3 totals 16 residues. The CDR3 coding sequence is TGTGCCAGTAGTATGGACAGGGGGTTCCGCCAAGAGACCCAGTACTTC. It specifies CASSMDRGFRQETQYF. Supplemented by reference TRBV19 and TRBJ2-5, the full variable domain reads DGGITQSPKYLFRKEGQNVTLSCEQNLNHDAMYWYRQDPGQGLRLIYYSQIVNDFQKGDIAEGYSVSREKKESFPLTVTSAQKNPTAFYLCASSMDRGFRQETQYFGPGTRLLVL.

The rearrangement joins TRBV12-5 to TRBJ1-5; unclear D gene. Trimming pared 3 bases from V and 4 bases from J, leaving 10 bases between. CDR1 is LGHNT and CDR2 is FRNRAP in the germline V gene. The CDR3 runs to 14 residues. DNA for the CDR3: TGTGCTAGTGGTTTTTCAGGATCGAATCAGCCCCAGCATTTT. Amino acid sequence: CASGFSGSNQPQHF.

V is TRBV5-6 and J is TRBJ2-3; 10 bases fit TRBD2. CDR1 is SGHDT and CDR2 is YYEEEE in the germline V gene. The length of the CDR3 is 15 residues. The V and J ends lost 3 bases and 0 bases, in that order; junction bases with no gene match: 1. CDR3 in amino acids: CASSWTSGSTDTQYF. The CDR3 DNA follows: TGTGCCAGCAGCTGGACTAGCGGTAGCACAGATACGCAGTATTTT.

The rearrangement links TRBV4-3 to TRBJ1-2; 8 nucleotides align to TRBD1. Germline V gives CDR1 LGHNA, CDR2 YSLEER. The CDR3 is made up of 15 amino acids. The V and J ends lost 4 bases and 4 bases, in that order; junction bases with no gene match: 8. The CDR3 sequence: CASSPGQGGSYGYTF. CDR3 DNA: TGCGCCAGCAGCCCCGGACAGGGAGGTAGCTATGGCTACACCTTC.

The chain's CDR3 is CASSQGGEQYF. The DNA of the CDR3 is TGTGCCAGCAGCCAAGGCGGCGAGCAGTACTTC. The chain joins TRBV3-1 (or the pseudogene TRBV3-2) to TRBJ2-7; unclear D gene. The germline V and J ends were trimmed by 1 base and 6 bases, with 4 bases remaining between them. Germline CDR1 reads LGHDT; CDR2 reads YNNKEL (reference sequence). The CDR3 contains 11 residues.

The genes are TRBV11-3 and TRBJ1-1; maybe TRBD1 (5 bases). The V end lost 5 bases, the J end lost 8 bases, and 12 bases lay between the germline ends. CDR3 length: 12 amino acids. Germline assignment: CDR1 SGHNT and CDR2 YENEEA. In DNA form, the CDR3 reads TGTGCCAGCAGCACCGGGGGTAGGGAAGCTTTCTTT. This gives the protein CASSTGGREAFF.

This chain links TRBV7-9 with TRBJ2-6; the D gene is possibly TRBD2 (5 bases). CDR3 size: 19 residues. Trimming left V 0 bases short and J 0 bases short, with 15 bases between. CDR1 is SEHNR and CDR2 is FQNEAQ in the germline V gene (reference sequence). CDR3 loop: CASSLASGWIGSGANVLTF. The CDR3 DNA follows: TGTGCCAGCAGCTTAGCGTCGGGATGGATTGGCTCTGGGGCCAACGTCCTGACTTTC.

This rearrangement joins TRBV28 to TRBJ1-1; D might be TRBD1 (6 bases). Germline CDR1 MDHEN, CDR2 SYDVKM. This CDR3 comprises 13 residues. Trimming removed 2 bases from V and 11 bases from J, with 15 bases in between. CDR3: CASSLGQGFRAFF. Written as DNA, the CDR3 is TGTGCCAGCAGTTTAGGGCAGGGGTTTCGGGCTTTCTTT. The full variable domain, rest sourced from reference TRBV28 and TRBJ1-1, is DVKVTQSSRYLVKRTGEKVFLECVQDMDHENMFWYRQDPGLGLRLIYFSYDVKMKEKGDIPEGYSVSREKKERFSLILESASTNQTSMYLCASSLGQGFRAFFGQGTRLTVV.

The J gene is TRBJ1-5, the V gene TRBV6-2 or TRBV6-3; 8 nucleotides match TRBD1. Unmatched junction bases numbered 6, after V lost 5 bases and J lost 0 bases. Germline V gene data show CDR1 as MNHEY and CDR2 as SVGEGT. The CDR3 loop spans 16 amino acids. This CDR3 is CASSHGQGYSNQPQHF. As DNA, the CDR3 is TGTGCCAGCAGTCATGGACAGGGCTATAGCAATCAGCCCCAGCATTTT.

The chain uses TRBV6-5 and TRBJ1-2, with D perhaps matching TRBD1 (6 bases). Germline V gene lookup returns CDR1 MNHEY and CDR2 SVGAGI. V was cut by 9 bases and J by 2 bases, with 13 bases left in between. The CDR3 runs to 13 residues. The CDR3: CASRLTGNYGYTF. DNA for the CDR3: TGTGCCAGTCGGTTGACAGGCAACTATGGCTACACCTTC.

CDR3 in DNA: TGTGCCAGCACCAGCAGGGGTCGGGCTGAAGCTTTCTTT. Encoded protein: CASTSRGRAEAFF. This chain links TRBV28 with TRBJ1-1; possibly TRBD1 for D (6 bases). The CDR3 runs 13 residues. Germline V gene data show CDR1 as MDHEN and CDR2 as SYDVKM. The V gene lost 7 bases and the J gene lost 6 bases, with 15 bases spanning the gap.

The chain recombines TRBV28 with TRBJ1-2, with TRBD1 matching over 8 bases. Germline V gene lookup returns CDR1 MDHEN and CDR2 SYDVKM. The CDR3 runs to 14 residues. V was clipped by 6 bases and J by 6 bases; unmatched bases: 9. This CDR3 reads CASSLLRGRDGYTF. DNA of the CDR3: TGTGCCAGCAGCCTCCTCAGGGGGCGGGATGGCTACACCTTC.

The chain links TRBV6-8 to TRBJ1-5; D is ambiguous. CDR1 and CDR2 (germline): MNHGY, SAAAGT. The CDR3 consists of 10 residues. The CDR3 coding sequence is TGTCCTAGCTCTTACCAGCCCCAGCATTTT. As protein: CPSSYQPQHF.

This chain links TRBV7-8 with TRBJ2-7; tentatively, D is TRBD1 (6 bases). Germline V gene data show CDR1 as SGHVS and CDR2 as FQNEAQ. The CDR3 has 14 amino acids. Trimming pared 5 bases from V and 6 bases from J, leaving 17 bases between. CDR3: CASSPRDNRAEQYF. DNA for the CDR3: TGTGCCAGCAGCCCTCGGGACAACAGGGCCGAGCAGTACTTC. The full variable domain, with the rest looked up from reference TRBV7-8 and TRBJ2-7, is GAGVSQSPRYKVAKRGQDVALRCDPISGHVSLFWYQQALGQGPEFLTYFQNEAQLDKSGLPSDRFFAERPEGSVSTLKIQRTQQEDSAVYLCASSPRDNRAEQYFGPGTRLTVT.

The chain combines TRBV19 with TRBJ2-2; D might be TRBD2 (5 bases). The CDR3 extends over 15 amino acids. Germline values: CDR1 LNHDA, CDR2 SQIVND (reference sequence). Trimming removed 7 bases at V and 0 bases at J, with 12 bases between. The CDR3 loop reads CASTRGDANTGELFF. DNA for the CDR3: TGTGCCAGTACCCGGGGTGACGCGAACACCGGGGAGCTGTTTTTT.

In its sample, this clone was seen a few times. The rearrangement joins TRBV9 to TRBJ2-6, with D uncertain. V gave up 0 bases and J gave up 0 bases, with 10 bases separating them. This CDR3 has 17 amino acids. Germline assignment: CDR1 SGDLS and CDR2 YYNGEE. The CDR3 sequence is CASSVGSDNSGANVLTF. For the CDR3, the DNA is TGTGCCAGCAGCGTAGGGTCAGACAACTCTGGGGCCAACGTCCTGACTTTC. Complete variable domain (other parts from reference TRBV9 and TRBJ2-6): DSGVTQTPKHLITATGQRVTLRCSPRSGDLSVYWYQQSLDQGLQFLIQYYNGEERAKGNILERFSAQQFPDLHSELNLSSLELGDSALYFCASSVGSDNSGANVLTFGAGSRLTVL.